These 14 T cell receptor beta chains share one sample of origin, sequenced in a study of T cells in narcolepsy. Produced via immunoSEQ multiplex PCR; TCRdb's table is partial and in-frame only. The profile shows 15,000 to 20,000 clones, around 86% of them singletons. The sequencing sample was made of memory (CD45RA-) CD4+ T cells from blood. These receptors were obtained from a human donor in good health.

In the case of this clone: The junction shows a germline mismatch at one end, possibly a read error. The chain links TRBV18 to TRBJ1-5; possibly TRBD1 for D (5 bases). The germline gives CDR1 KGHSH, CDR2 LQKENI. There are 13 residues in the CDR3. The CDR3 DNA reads TGTGCCAGCTCACCGGGGGTTCGTCAGTCCCAGCATTTT. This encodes CASSPGVRQSQHF. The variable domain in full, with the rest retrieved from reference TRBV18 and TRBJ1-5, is NAGVMQNPRHLVRRRGQEARLRCSPMKGHSHVYWYRQLPEEGLKFMVYLQKENIIDESGMPKERFSAEFPKEGPSILRIQQVVRGDSAAYFCASSPGVRQSQHFGDGTRLSIL.

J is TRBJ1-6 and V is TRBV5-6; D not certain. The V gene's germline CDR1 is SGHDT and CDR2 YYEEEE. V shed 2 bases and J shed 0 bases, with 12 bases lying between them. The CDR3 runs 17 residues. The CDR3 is CASSFFGQSSYNSPLHF. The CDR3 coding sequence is TGTGCCAGCAGCTTTTTTGGGCAGAGCTCCTATAATTCACCCCTCCACTTT.

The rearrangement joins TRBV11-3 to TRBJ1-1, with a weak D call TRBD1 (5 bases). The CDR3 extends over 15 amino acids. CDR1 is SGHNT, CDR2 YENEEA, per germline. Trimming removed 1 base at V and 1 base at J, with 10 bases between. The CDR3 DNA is TGTGCCAGCAGCTTAGGGGTTGGGGGGAACACTGAAGCTTTCTTT. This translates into CASSLGVGGNTEAFF. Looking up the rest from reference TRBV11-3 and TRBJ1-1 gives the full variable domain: EAGVVQSPRYKIIEKKQPVAFWCNPISGHNTLYWYLQNLGQGPELLIRYENEEAVDDSQLPKDRFSAERLKGVDSTLKIQPAELGDSAVYLCASSLGVGGNTEAFFGQGTRLTVV.

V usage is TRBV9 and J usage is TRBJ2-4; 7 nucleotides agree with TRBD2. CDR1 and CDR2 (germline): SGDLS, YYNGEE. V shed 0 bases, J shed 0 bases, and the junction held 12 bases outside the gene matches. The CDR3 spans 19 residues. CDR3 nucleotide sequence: TGTGCCAGCAGCGTAGGTGCTAGCGGAGGGACGGAAGCCAAAAACATTCAGTACTTC. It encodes CASSVGASGGTEAKNIQYF.

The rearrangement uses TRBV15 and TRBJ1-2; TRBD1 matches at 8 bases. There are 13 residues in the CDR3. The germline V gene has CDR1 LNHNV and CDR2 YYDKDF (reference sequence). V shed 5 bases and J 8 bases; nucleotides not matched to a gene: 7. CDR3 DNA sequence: TGTGCCACCAGCCAACGGACAGGGAGCGGCTACACCTTC. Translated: CATSQRTGSGYTF.

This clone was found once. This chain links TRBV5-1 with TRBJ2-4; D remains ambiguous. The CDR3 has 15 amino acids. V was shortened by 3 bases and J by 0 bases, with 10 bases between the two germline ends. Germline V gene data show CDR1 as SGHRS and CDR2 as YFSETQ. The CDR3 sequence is CASSYRTGAKNIQYF. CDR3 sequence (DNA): TGCGCCAGCAGCTATCGGACGGGAGCCAAAAACATTCAGTACTTC.

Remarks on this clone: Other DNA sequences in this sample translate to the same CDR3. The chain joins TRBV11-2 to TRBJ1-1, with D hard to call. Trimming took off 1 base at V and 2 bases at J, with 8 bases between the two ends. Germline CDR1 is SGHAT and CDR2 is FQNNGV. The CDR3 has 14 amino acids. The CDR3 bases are TGTGCCAGCAGCTTAGTTGGGCCCAACACTGAAGCTTTCTTT. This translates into CASSLVGPNTEAFF.

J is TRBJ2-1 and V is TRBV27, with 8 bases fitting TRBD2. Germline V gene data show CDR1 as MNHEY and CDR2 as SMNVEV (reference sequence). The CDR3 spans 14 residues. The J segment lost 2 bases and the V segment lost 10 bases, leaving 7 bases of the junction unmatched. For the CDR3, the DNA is TGTGCCACCAAACTAGCGGCGACCTACAATGAGCAGTTCTTC. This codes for CATKLAATYNEQFF.

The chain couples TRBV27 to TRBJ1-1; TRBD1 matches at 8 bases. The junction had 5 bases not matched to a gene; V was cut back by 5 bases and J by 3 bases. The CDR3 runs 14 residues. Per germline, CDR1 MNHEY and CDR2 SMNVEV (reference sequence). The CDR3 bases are TGTGCCAGCAGTGAATGGACAGGGCACACTGAAGCTTTCTTT. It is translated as CASSEWTGHTEAFF.

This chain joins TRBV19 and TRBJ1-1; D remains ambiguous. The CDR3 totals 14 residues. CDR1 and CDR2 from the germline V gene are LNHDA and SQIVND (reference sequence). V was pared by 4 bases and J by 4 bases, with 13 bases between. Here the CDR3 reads CASSTPGVSTEAFF. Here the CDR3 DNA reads TGTGCCAGTAGTACCCCCGGGGTGAGCACTGAAGCTTTCTTT.

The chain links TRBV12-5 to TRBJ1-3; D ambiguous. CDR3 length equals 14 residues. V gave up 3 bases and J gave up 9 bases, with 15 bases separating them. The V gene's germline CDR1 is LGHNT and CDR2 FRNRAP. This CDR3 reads CASGLGGYGFTIYF. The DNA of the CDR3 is TGTGCTAGTGGTTTAGGAGGGTATGGTTTCACCATATATTTT. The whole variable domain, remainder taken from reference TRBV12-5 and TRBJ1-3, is DARVTQTPRHKVTEMGQEVTMRCQPILGHNTVFWYRQTMMQGLELLAYFRNRAPLDDSGMPKDRFSAEMPDATLATLKIQPSEPRDSAVYFCASGLGGYGFTIYFGEGSWLTVV.

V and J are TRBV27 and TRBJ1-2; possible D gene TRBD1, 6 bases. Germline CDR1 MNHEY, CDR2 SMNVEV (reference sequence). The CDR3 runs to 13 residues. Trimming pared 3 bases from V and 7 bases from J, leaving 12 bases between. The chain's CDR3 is CASSFNRVTGYTF. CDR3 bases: TGTGCCAGCAGTTTCAACAGGGTTACTGGCTACACCTTC.

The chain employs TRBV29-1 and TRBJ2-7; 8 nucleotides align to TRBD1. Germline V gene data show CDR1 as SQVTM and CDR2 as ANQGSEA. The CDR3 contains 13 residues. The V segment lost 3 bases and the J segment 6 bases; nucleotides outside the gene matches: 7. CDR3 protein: CSVEGTGFSEQYF. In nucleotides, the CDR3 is TGCAGCGTTGAGGGGACAGGTTTTTCCGAGCAGTACTTC.

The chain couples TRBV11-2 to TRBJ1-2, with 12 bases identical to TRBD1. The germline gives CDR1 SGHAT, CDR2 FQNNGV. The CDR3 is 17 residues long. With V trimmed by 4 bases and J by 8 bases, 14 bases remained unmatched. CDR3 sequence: CASSYPFRDRGHGGYTF. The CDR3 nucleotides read TGTGCCAGCAGCTACCCCTTTCGGGACAGGGGGCATGGGGGCTACACCTTC.